The source of this TCR beta chain is a study of cytomegalovirus exposure and HLA in healthy donors (dated by TCRdb to the late 2010s). For the study in its entirety: According to an earlier analysis of 550 to 750 of the donors, some 170 million T cells yielded 90 million to 130 million unique TCR beta sequences and 250 to 350 Gb of sequence data. Roughly 300 gigabases of sequencing data and tens of millions of unique TCR sequences were included in an early release covering 500 to 750 HLA-typed donors. Of the 300 to 500 genotyped donors, less than 85% were placed in the genetic ancestry cluster associated with self-reported Caucasian donors. The aim of the study was to test whether cataloging public T cell receptors could identify signatures of past pathogen exposure. The T cell repertoires of under 750 subjects were profiled by immunosequencing and related to cytomegalovirus serostatus. In addition to the first cohort of roughly 700 subjects, a separate validation cohort of approximately 110 different subjects was used. High-throughput TCR immunosequencing, statistical association of individual TCRs with disease status, and machine learning were combined to predict cytomegalovirus infection status. A later analysis re-examined previously published TCR beta repertoires from just over 650 donors and added high-resolution HLA genotyping to investigate patterns of TCR occurrence. Rather than using new phenotypic data, the later analysis identified candidate immune exposures from TCR beta sequences and from how often those sequences occurred across donors. To decide whether each TCR beta V gene segment behaved as functional or pseudogenic, an earlier analysis of some 540 of the donors relied on high-throughput TCR beta sequencing. Donor age, sex, ethnicity and CMV serostatus were compiled together with the repertoire data. A later genetic analysis took genome-wide SNP genotypes for 398 of the 666 donors and used that subset as a discovery cohort. All discovery cohort repertoires had been generated on a single sequencing platform. Both class I and class II loci were covered by HLA typing, at four-digit resolution. Typing coverage differed by locus: A, B, C, DRB1 and DQB1 were typed in roughly 620-640 donors, DQA1 in about 550, DPA1 in around 600, and DPB1 in 472. Roughly 5 DR-DQ haplotypes were treated as single units for association and clustering because of strong linkage in the cohort. Among about 370 genotyped donors of the cohort, an average of approximately 240,000 unique TCR beta nucleotide sequences was sequenced per donor, of which approximately 18% were non-productive. Overall study outcomes, separate from this receptor: Presence/absence analyses assumed roughly uniform sequencing depth across donors, an assumption that may not hold. The earlier analysis of nearly 600 of the donors excluded roughly 17 rarely observed V segments, including chromosome 9 orphons, because counts were too low. Linkage disequilibrium might explain the correlated functional status among segregating V segments, but an unknown experimental factor could not be excluded. A further reported finding was that TCR beta sequences accurately predicted the HLA-A and HLA-B alleles for most subjects in the first cohort. In a later analysis, HLA-associated TCR beta chains showed more clonal expansion and lower generation probabilities than non-associated chains that were equally common. Only TCR beta chains were sequenced in this cohort, and the absence of alpha or paired-chain data limited detectable features. A later analysis found that TCR association rates varied across HLA loci, with DRB1 alleles showing the most associated TCRs and HLA-C alleles the fewest. In both the original and validation cohorts, the classifier was reported to diagnose cytomegalovirus status with high specificity and sensitivity. Broadly in line with IMGT annotations, most TCR beta V segments showed up in productive rearrangements about 87% or about 30% of the time in an earlier analysis of about 500 of the donors. CMV serostatus was the only immune exposure information available for the cohort. Some IMGT-functional V segments, including TRBV6-2 and TRBV6-3, could not be told apart with the 87-base-pair reads, so those segments were excluded. Most TCR sequences were observed very rarely across donors, whereas some public TCRs were present in many individuals. The authors suggested that the approach could potentially be extended to other disease states and immunological phenotypes. According to a later analysis, parvovirus B19, influenza, CMV and Epstein-Barr virus appeared linked to several top co-occurrence clusters. A later analysis found that most CMV-associated TCR beta chains appeared HLA-restricted, with HLA associations seemingly driven largely by CMV exposure. A later genetic analysis associated a missense DCLRE1C variant with V-gene and J-gene trimming of TCR beta chains, and an independent cohort replicated the association. A later analysis associated 16,951 TCR beta sequences with specific HLA alleles at a false discovery rate of 0.05. The study gave a list of over 150 TCR beta chains associated with cytomegalovirus. When HLA alleles, especially DR and DQ, strongly co-occurred, TCR associations were difficult to assign to individual alleles. HLA typing was unavailable for some donors at each locus, so association tests used only the typed subset. In a later genetic analysis, fewer N-insertions in productive TCRs were reported among donors in an Asian-associated ancestry cluster than the approximately 670-donor mean. In vitro tests confirmed that a few of the cytomegalovirus-associated TCR beta chains recognize cytomegalovirus antigens. The sequencing pipeline was judged likely to have produced a cluster of highly shared sequence variants as a technical artifact.

Details on this clone: There is no known antigen for this receptor. Base qualities were left out, and no much larger clone turns up one base away.

Library generation was performed with the immunoSEQ multiplex PCR assay. The multiplex PCR relied on a mix of 60 forward primers for TCR Vbeta segments and 13 reverse primers for TCR Jbeta segments. The CDR3 region of rearranged TCR beta genes was amplified from genomic DNA by a multiplex PCR assay. On the Illumina HiSeq System, the amplified TCR beta libraries were sequenced as 87-base-pair reads. The paper's data handling went like this. Across the 670 or so repertoires, a later analysis counted 80 million or so unique TCR beta chains, 8.5 million to 12 million of which were shared by at least two donors. A nearest-neighbor algorithm error-corrected the raw reads and collapsed the reads into unique sequences, merging closely related sequences to remove PCR and sequencing errors. CDR3 sequences were aligned to IMGT reference sequences to assign V, D and J gene segments. For a sequence to be retained, a match of at least six nucleotides was required to both a V gene segment and a J gene segment. A rearrangement was called productive if the CDR3 had no stop codons and remained in frame with V and J, and every other rearrangement was called non-productive. Following IMGT convention, CDR3 was defined as the stretch from the second conserved V-encoded cysteine to the conserved J-encoded phenylalanine. Sequences without an unambiguous match to a single V gene segment were excluded from the earlier analysis of a few hundred of the donors. In an earlier analysis of 587 of the donors, V segments were called functional above 56.7% productive rearrangements and were called segregating when the between-donor standard deviation exceeded 5%. To diagnose cytomegalovirus status from the catalog of TCR beta chain sequences, a statistical classification framework was built. V and J gene assignment, in a later analysis, came from comparing TCR nucleotide sequences with IMGT/GENE-DB human TR gene sequences. Using the TCRdist pipeline, a later analysis assigned CDR3 sequences along with most-parsimonious VDJ recombination scenarios. A later analysis defined each TCR beta chain by its CDR3 amino acid sequence plus V-gene family, and excluded reads lacking a unique V-gene family. To address suspected cross-contamination and a sequencing artifact, a later analysis removed roughly 640 highly shared, low-generation-probability nucleotide sequences. For each public chain, a later analysis derived a clonal expansion index from normalized ranks of inferred template counts within each repertoire. A later analysis computed generation probabilities with a VDJ recombination model fitted to out-of-frame rearrangements, and checked the results against IGoR. A later analysis scored TCR-TCR, TCR-HLA and TCR-CMV co-occurrence with hypergeometric tests, applying a repertoire-size bias correction to TCR pairs. To estimate false discovery rates, a later analysis permuted the HLA or CMV assignments 20 times. In a later analysis, co-occurring TCRs were grouped with DBSCAN, and TCRdist sequence similarity was added when clustering was performed within HLA-allele-positive subsets. Repertoires with fewer than 30,000 or more than 120,000 public chains were left out of co-occurrence clustering, as were a handful of repertoires with anomalous nucleotide sharing. TCRdb obtained this table from immuneACCESS and retained in-frame rearrangements with V and J assigned. These tables miss some clones; where compared with another copy, unresolved V genes account for less than half of the shortfall, and the remainder is unexplained. D and trimming come from the DNA, and the V and J calls and clone size come from that table. This sample gives 180,000 or so clones in total; about 81% of them show up just once. The leading ten clones occupy approximately 6.5% of the sample.

In total, just over 650 healthy bone marrow donors made up the cohort. Cohort members were all nominally healthy when sampled, although unrecorded immune exposures were likely present. The donor was CMV seropositive and belonged to the group of about 290 seropositive cohort members. Every donor gave a peripheral blood sample, and the peripheral blood mononuclear cells from that sample were used for TCR beta sequencing. Genomic DNA was extracted from the blood cell samples with the Qiagen DNeasy Blood Extraction Kit. The CDR3 runs 16 residues from the cysteine to the phenylalanine. Only the CDR3 DNA stays, 48 bases, in frame from base 1. As encoded in the germline V gene, CDR1 is SGHVS while CDR2 is FQNEAQ. After removal of 5 bases from V and 7 bases from J, the junction retains 12 bases not matched to a gene.

The clonotype originates from a woman aged 45-65 years in good health and CMV-seropositive. The V and J segments used are TRBV7-8 and TRBJ2-1, and 9 junction bases match TRBD1. Sequenced: PBMCs. DNA sequence: TGTGCCAGCAGCAAGGACAGGGGATTTCGGGGGAATGAGCAGTTCTTC. It specifies CASSKDRGFRGNEQFF.